Following are 8 T cell receptor beta chains from one sample sequenced in a study of technical replicates of blood from a handful of donors. Here immunoSEQ multiplex PCR was the method, and the copy in TCRdb shows in-frame clones only, minus some. The sample records about 94,000 clones, 95% being singletons. Specimen: T cells isolated from PBMCs. All receptors derive from a human donor in good health.

Remarks on this clone: Other DNA sequences within the sample encode an identical CDR3. This chain uses TRBV5-1 with TRBJ2-1, with D possibly matching TRBD2 (6 bases). Trimming stripped 3 bases from V and 6 bases from J, with 10 bases between. CDR1 and CDR2 (germline): SGHRS, YFSETQ. The CDR3 totals 13 residues. The CDR3 bases are TGCGCCAGCAGCTCGGGACTTGCCAATGAGCAGTTCTTC. It translates to CASSSGLANEQFF.

The chain joins TRBV5-1 to TRBJ2-2; D may be TRBD1 (5 bases). Trimming shortened V by 6 bases and J by 7 bases, and 13 bases separated the two germline ends. The V gene's germline CDR1 is SGHRS and CDR2 YFSETQ. The CDR3 covers 13 residues. The DNA of the CDR3 is TGCGCCAGCACTCAGGGCGAACACGGGGAGCTGTTTTTT. It encodes CASTQGEHGELFF. Supplemented by reference TRBV5-1 and TRBJ2-2, the full variable domain reads KAGVTQTPRYLIKTRGQQVTLSCSPISGHRSVSWYQQTPGQGLQFLFEYFSETQRNKGNFPGRFSGRQFSNSRSEMNVSTLELGDSALYLCASTQGEHGELFFGEGSRLTVL.

The rearrangement links TRBV6-5 to TRBJ2-1; no reliable D call. The CDR3 has 11 residues. Germline V CDR1 and CDR2: MNHEY, SVGAGI. The V end lost 8 bases, the J end lost 9 bases, and 11 bases lay between the germline ends. DNA of the CDR3: TGTGCCAGCCGAAAACTTGGTGAGCAGTTCTTC. It specifies CASRKLGEQFF.

About this clone: The junction shows a germline mismatch at one end, possibly a read error. V is TRBV6-5 and J is TRBJ2-2, with 12 bases fitting TRBD2. The CDR3 covers 16 residues. Germline V gene sequence: CDR1 MNHEY, CDR2 SVGAGI. CDR3 sequence reads: CAGSYSTSGSTGELFF. In DNA, the CDR3 is TGTGCCGGCAGTTACTCGACTAGCGGGAGCACCGGGGAGCTGTTTTTT.

The rearrangement uses TRBV5-4 and TRBJ2-7; a possible D gene is TRBD1 (6 bases). V lost 3 bases and J lost 0, with 10 bases in between. Germline CDR1 is SGHNT and CDR2 is YYREEE (reference sequence). The CDR3 runs 14 residues. CDR3 sequence (DNA): TGTGCCAGCAGCTCCAGGGGTAGCTCCTACGAGCAGTACTTC. Residues: CASSSRGSSYEQYF.

The CDR3 DNA sequence: TGTGCCAGCAGCTTAGGTGGCAGGGGAAGTCAGCCCCAGCATTTT. Amino acid sequence: CASSLGGRGSQPQHF. This chain links TRBV7-9 with TRBJ1-5; possible D gene TRBD1, 6 bases. Trimming left V 1 base short and J 6 bases short, with 13 bases between. The CDR3 is 15 amino acids. CDR1 and CDR2 from the germline V gene are SEHNR and FQNEAQ (reference sequence).

The rearrangement links TRBV9 to TRBJ2-3; maybe TRBD2 (6 bases). Trimming cost V 0 bases and J 6 bases, with 8 bases left between them. Germline V gives CDR1 SGDLS, CDR2 YYNGEE. This CDR3 spans 13 amino acids. CDR3 bases: TGTGCCAGCAGCGTAGAAGGGAGGGATACGCAGTATTTT. This translates into CASSVEGRDTQYF. The whole variable domain, filled in from reference TRBV9 and TRBJ2-3, reads DSGVTQTPKHLITATGQRVTLRCSPRSGDLSVYWYQQSLDQGLQFLIQYYNGEERAKGNILERFSAQQFPDLHSELNLSSLELGDSALYFCASSVEGRDTQYFGPGTRLTVL.

This chain joins TRBV11-3 and TRBJ2-1, with a possible D match to TRBD2 (5 bases). CDR1 and CDR2 (germline): SGHNT, YENEEA. The V end lost 5 bases, the J end lost 7 bases, and 24 bases lay between the germline ends. The CDR3 has 17 amino acids. The CDR3: CASSEEVLGGRMNEQFF. The CDR3 region has the DNA TGTGCCAGCAGCGAGGAGGTTCTCGGTGGCCGGATGAATGAGCAGTTCTTC.